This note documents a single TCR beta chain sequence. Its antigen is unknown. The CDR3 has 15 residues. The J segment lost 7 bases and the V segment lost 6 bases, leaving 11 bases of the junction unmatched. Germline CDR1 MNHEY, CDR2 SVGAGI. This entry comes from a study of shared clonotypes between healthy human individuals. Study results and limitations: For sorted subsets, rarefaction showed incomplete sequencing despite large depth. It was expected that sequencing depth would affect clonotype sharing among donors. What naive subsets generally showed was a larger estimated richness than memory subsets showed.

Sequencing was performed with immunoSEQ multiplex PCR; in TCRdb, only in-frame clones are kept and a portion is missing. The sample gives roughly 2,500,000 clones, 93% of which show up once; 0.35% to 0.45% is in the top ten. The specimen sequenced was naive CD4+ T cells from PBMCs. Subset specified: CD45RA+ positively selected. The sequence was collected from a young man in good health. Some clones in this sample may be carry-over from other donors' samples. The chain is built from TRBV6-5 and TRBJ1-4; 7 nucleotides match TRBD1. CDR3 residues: CASRFTASGGEKLFF. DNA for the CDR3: TGTGCCAGCAGATTTACTGCCTCAGGGGGTGAAAAACTGTTTTTT.